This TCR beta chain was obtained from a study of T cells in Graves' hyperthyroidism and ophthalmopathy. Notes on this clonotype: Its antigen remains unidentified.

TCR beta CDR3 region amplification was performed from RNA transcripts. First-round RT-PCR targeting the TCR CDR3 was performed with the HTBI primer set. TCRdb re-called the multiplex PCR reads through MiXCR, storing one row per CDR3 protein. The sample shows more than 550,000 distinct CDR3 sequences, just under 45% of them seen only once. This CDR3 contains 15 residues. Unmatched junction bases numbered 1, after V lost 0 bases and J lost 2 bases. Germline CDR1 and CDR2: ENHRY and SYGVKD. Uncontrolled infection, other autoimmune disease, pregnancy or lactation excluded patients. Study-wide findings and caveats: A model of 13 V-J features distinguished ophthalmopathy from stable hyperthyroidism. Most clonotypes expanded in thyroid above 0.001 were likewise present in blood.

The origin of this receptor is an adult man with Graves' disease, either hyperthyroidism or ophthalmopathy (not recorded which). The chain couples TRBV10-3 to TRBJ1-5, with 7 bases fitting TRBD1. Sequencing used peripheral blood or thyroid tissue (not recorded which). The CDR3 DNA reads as TGTGCCATCAGTGAGTCAGGGACAGGCAATCAGCCCCAGCATTTT. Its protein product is CAISESGTGNQPQHF.